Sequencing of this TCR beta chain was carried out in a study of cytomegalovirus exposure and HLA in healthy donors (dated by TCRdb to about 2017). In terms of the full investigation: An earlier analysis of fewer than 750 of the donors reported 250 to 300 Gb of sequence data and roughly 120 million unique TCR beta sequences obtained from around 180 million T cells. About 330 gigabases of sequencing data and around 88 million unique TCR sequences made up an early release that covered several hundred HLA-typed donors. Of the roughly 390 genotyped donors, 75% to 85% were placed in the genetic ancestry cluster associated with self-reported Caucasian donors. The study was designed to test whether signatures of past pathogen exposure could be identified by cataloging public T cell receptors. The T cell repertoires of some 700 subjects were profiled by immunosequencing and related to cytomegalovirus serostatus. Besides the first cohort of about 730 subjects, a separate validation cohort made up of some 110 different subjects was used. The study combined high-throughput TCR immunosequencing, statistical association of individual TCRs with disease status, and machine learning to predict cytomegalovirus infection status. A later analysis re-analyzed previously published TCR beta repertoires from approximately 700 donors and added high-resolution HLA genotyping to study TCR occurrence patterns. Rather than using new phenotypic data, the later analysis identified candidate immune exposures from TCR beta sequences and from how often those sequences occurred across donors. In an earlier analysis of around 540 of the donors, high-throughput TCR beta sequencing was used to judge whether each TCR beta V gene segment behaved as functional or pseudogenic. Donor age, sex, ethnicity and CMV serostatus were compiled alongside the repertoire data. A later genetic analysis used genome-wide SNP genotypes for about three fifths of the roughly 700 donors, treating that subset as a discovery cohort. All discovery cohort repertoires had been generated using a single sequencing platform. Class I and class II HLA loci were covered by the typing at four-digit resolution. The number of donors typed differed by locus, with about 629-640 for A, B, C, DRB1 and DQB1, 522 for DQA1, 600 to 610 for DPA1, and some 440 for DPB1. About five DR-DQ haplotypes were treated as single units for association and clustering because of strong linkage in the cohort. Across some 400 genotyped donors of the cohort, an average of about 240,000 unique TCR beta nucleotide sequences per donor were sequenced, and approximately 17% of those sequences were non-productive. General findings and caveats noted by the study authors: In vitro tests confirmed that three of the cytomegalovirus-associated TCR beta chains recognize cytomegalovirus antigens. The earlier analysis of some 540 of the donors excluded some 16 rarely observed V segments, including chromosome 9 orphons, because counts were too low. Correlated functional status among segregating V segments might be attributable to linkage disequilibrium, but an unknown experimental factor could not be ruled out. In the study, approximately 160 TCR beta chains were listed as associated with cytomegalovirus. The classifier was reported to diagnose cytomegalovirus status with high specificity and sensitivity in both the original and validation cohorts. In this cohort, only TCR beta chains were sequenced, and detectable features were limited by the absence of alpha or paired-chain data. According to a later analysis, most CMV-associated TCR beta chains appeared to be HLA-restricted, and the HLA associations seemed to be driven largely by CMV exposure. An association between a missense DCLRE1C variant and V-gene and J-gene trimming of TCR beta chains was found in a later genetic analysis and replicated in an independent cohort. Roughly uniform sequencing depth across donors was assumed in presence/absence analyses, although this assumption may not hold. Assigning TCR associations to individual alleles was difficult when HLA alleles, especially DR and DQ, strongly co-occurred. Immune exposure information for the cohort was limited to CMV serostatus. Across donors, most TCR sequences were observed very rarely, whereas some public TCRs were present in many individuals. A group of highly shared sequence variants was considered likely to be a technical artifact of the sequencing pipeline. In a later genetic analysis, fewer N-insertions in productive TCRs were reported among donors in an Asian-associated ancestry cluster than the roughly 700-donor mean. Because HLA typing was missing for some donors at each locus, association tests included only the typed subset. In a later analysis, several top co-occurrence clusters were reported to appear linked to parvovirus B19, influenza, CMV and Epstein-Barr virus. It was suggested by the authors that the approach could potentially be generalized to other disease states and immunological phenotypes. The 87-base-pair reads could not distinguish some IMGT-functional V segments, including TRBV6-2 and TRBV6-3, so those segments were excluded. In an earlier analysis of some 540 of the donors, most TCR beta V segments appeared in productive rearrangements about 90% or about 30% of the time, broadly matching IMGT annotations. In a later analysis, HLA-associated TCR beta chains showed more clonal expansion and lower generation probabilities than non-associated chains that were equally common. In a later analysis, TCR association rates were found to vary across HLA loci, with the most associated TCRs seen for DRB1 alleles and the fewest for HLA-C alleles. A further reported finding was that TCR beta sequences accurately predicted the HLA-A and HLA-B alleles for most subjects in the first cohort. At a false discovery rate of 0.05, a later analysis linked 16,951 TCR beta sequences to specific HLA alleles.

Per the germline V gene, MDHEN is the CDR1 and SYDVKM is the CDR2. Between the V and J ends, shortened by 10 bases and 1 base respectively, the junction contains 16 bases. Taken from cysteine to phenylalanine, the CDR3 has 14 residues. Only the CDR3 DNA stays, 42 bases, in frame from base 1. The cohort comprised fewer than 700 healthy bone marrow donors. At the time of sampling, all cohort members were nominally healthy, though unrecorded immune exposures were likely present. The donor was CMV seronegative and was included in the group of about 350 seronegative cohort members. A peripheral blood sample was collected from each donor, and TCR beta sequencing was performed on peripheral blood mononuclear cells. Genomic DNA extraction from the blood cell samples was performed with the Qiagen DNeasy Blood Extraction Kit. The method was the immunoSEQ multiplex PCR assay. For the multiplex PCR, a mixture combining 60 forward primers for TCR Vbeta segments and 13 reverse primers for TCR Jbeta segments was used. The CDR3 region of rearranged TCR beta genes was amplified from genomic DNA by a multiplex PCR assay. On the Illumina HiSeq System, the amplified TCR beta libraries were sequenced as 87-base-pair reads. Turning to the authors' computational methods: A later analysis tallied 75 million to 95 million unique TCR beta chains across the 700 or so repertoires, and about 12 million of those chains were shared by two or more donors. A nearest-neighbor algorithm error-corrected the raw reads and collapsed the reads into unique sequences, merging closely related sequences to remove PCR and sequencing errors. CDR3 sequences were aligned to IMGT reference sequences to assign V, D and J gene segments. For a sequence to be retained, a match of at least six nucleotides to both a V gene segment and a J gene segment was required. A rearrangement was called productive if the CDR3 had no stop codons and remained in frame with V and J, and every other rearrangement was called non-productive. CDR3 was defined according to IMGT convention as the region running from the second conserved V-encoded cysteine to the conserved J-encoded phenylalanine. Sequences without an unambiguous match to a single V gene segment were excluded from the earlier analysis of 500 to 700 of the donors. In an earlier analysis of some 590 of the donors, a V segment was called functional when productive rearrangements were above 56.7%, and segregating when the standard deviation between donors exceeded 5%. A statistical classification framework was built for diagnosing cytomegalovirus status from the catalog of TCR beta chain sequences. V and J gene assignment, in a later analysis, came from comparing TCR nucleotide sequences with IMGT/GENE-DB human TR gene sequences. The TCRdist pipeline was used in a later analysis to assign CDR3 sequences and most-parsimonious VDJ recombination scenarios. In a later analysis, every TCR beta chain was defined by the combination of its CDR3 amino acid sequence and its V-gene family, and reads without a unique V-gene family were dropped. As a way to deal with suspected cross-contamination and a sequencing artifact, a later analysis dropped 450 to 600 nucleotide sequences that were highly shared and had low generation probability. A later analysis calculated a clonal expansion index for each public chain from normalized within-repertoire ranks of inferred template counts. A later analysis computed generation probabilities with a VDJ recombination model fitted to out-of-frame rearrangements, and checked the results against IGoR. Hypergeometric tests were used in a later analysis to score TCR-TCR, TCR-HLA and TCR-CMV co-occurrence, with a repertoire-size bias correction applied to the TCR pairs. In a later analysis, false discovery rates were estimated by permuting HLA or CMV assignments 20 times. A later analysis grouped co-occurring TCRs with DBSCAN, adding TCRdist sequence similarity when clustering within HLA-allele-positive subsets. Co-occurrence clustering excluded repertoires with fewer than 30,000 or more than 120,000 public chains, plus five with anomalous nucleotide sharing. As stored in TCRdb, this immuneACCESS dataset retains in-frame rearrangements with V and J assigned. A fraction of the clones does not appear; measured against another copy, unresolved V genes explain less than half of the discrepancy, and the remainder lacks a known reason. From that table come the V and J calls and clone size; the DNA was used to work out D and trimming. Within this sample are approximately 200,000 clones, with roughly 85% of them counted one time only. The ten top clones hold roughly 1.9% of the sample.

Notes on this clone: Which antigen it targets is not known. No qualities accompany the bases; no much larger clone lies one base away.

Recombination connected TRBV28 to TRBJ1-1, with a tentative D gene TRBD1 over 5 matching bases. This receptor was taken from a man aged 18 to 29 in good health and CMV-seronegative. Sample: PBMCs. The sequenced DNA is TGTGCCATTGGAGGGGCAGGAGGGAACACTGAAGCTTTCTTT. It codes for CAIGGAGGNTEAFF.